Each of the 32 T cell receptor beta chains below was sequenced from the same sample in a study of T-cell memory formation after mild COVID-19. TCRdb processed the 5' RACE reads anew with MiXCR; each CDR3 protein has one entry. This table holds 250,000 to 350,000 distinct CDR3 sequences, 15% to 20% found once. The sequenced sample consisted of PBMCs or a T cell subset sorted from them (not recorded which). Receptors were obtained from a young man who had mild COVID-19 (a few samples of this study predate the infection). Cell type and time point are not known.

The V and J genes are TRBV20-1 and TRBJ2-7; D not resolved. The V gene's germline CDR1 is DFQATT and CDR2 SNEGSKA (reference sequence). Trimming shortened V by 3 bases and J by 2 bases, and 8 bases separated the two germline ends. This CDR3 has 12 amino acids. The CDR3 sequence is CSARGSPYEQYV. The CDR3 DNA reads as TGCAGTGCTAGGGGCAGCCCCTACGAGCAGTACGTC.

V usage is TRBV5-1 and J usage is TRBJ2-1, with 13 positions matching TRBD2. The CDR3 covers 17 residues. V lost 3 bases, J lost 9 bases, and 12 bases stayed unmatched. CDR1 and CDR2 (germline): SGHRS, YFSETQ. Written as DNA, the CDR3 is TGCGCCAGCAGCTACGGACTAGCGGGGGACTGGGGCGTTGAGCAGTTCTTC. It translates to CASSYGLAGDWGVEQFF. Full variable domain (missing parts from reference TRBV5-1 and TRBJ2-1): KAGVTQTPRYLIKTRGQQVTLSCSPISGHRSVSWYQQTPGQGLQFLFEYFSETQRNKGNFPGRFSGRQFSNSRSEMNVSTLELGDSALYLCASSYGLAGDWGVEQFFGPGTRLTVL.

Only a few counts were recorded for this clonotype. The J gene is TRBJ1-5, the V gene TRBV4-3, with D possibly being TRBD1 (6 bases). Trimming pared 0 bases from V and 8 bases from J, leaving 11 bases between. Germline V gene sequence: CDR1 LGHNA, CDR2 YSLEER. The CDR3 sequence is 14 residues long. The CDR3 loop is CASSQELRGEPQHF. The CDR3 nucleotides are TGCGCCAGCAGCCAAGAGCTTAGGGGGGAGCCCCAGCATTTT.

This clonotype was detected only a few times. The genes are TRBV5-6 and TRBJ2-2, with 10 positions matching TRBD1. Trimming at V came to 4 bases and at J to 6 bases, leaving 12 bases not matched to a gene. The CDR3 has 17 amino acids. The germline V gene has CDR1 SGHDT and CDR2 YYEEEE. The CDR3 DNA sequence: TGTGCCAGCAGCCACCCCGGGACAGGGGCTCTTCCCGGGGAGCTGTTTTTT. Its protein product is CASSHPGTGALPGELFF.

CDR3 bases: TGTGCCAGCAGTGCCGGCACTACCTCCTACGAGCAGTACTTC. Its translation is CASSAGTTSYEQYF. The chain couples TRBV2 to TRBJ2-7; D gene unclear. V was shortened by 4 bases and J by 0 bases, with 10 bases between the two germline ends. Germline CDR1 SNHLY, CDR2 FYNNEI. This CDR3 is 14 amino acids long.

The CDR3 is CSPWEKNTEAFF. CDR3 DNA: TGCAGTCCGTGGGAAAAGAACACTGAAGCTTTCTTT. This chain links TRBV20-1 with TRBJ1-1; D is unclear. V gave up 8 bases and J gave up 1 base, with 11 bases separating them. Germline V gene lookup returns CDR1 DFQATT and CDR2 SNEGSKA (reference sequence). The CDR3 loop spans 12 amino acids.

This sequence joins TRBV4-3 and TRBJ2-5; unclear D gene. Trimming left V 1 base short and J 5 bases short, with 8 bases between. CDR3 length: 13 residues. Germline V lookup: CDR1 LGHNA, CDR2 YSLEER. CDR3 bases: TGCGCCAGCAGCCAAGGTACTGGGGAGACCCAGTACTTC. It yields the protein CASSQGTGETQYF.

This clonotype was counted once. The chain recombines TRBV6-1 with TRBJ1-1; 8 bases are shared with TRBD1. Unmatched junction bases numbered 9, after V lost 5 bases and J lost 4 bases. The CDR3 sequence is 15 residues long. Germline assignment: CDR1 MNHNS and CDR2 SASEGT. CDR3 sequence reads: CASSYRTGLSTEAFF. The CDR3 DNA follows: TGTGCCAGCAGTTACCGGACAGGGCTGTCCACTGAAGCTTTCTTT.

The V gene is TRBV29-1, the J gene TRBJ2-5; 8 bases match TRBD1. V was clipped by 6 bases and J by 6 bases; unmatched bases: 15. Per germline, CDR1 SQVTM and CDR2 ANQGSEA. This CDR3 is 15 amino acids long. The CDR3 loop reads CSVPIDRGSGKTQYF. In nucleotides, the CDR3 is TGCAGCGTCCCCATCGACAGGGGTTCCGGAAAGACCCAGTACTTC. Full variable domain (remainder filled in from reference TRBV29-1 and TRBJ2-5): SAVISQKPSRDICQRGTSLTIQCQVDSQVTMMFWYRQQPGQSLTLIATANQGSEATYESGFVIDKFPISRPNLTFSTLTVSNMSPEDSSIYLCSVPIDRGSGKTQYFGPGTRLLVL.

The chain employs TRBV27 and TRBJ2-3, with 9 nucleotides matching TRBD2. The CDR3 runs to 13 residues. V lost 6 bases, J lost 7 bases, and 5 bases stayed unmatched. Germline-derived CDR1 and CDR2 are MNHEY and SMNVEV (reference sequence). The CDR3 bases are TGTGCCAGCAGCCGCGGGGGGGCGAATACGCAGTATTTT. The encoded protein is CASSRGGANTQYF.

This clonotype has a handful of counts. The J gene is TRBJ2-3, the V gene TRBV20-1; 11 bases map to TRBD2. V shed 2 bases and J 0 bases; nucleotides not matched to a gene: 4. The germline CDR1 and CDR2 sequences are DFQATT and SNEGSKA (reference sequence). The CDR3 is 16 residues long. In DNA, the CDR3 is TGCAGTGCTAGACCACTAGCGGGGGCTAGCACAGATACGCAGTATTTT. Protein: CSARPLAGASTDTQYF.

The chain is built from TRBV5-1 and TRBJ1-1; D might be TRBD1 (5 bases). Germline CDR1 SGHRS, CDR2 YFSETQ. V was shortened by 3 bases and J by 8 bases, with 11 bases between the two germline ends. This CDR3 region has 12 residues. The CDR3 nucleotides read TGCGCCAGCAGCTGGGTGCCAGGGGAAGCTTTCTTT. Residues: CASSWVPGEAFF.

The chain joins TRBV29-1 to TRBJ2-7, with 8 bases that match TRBD1. Trimming removed 4 bases from V and 6 bases from J; junction bases left unmatched: 2. CDR1 and CDR2 (germline): SQVTM, ANQGSEA. The CDR3 consists of 11 residues. The CDR3 nucleotides are TGCAGCGTTGTACAGGGGGGCGAGCAGTACGTC. Translating gives CSVVQGGEQYV.

This clonotype has just a few counts. The rearrangement uses TRBV4-2 and TRBJ1-3; 7 nucleotides agree with TRBD1. The V segment lost 0 bases and the J segment 4 bases; nucleotides outside the gene matches: 9. CDR1 and CDR2 from the germline V gene are LGHNA and YNFKEQ. This CDR3 has 17 amino acids. The CDR3 DNA reads TGTGCCAGCAGCCAAGACCGGGGACAGCCGACGGGAAACACCATATATTTT. Translation: CASSQDRGQPTGNTIYF.

This clonotype was seen a handful of times. The chain is built from TRBV4-3 and TRBJ2-5; a weak D match, TRBD2 (6 bases). Per germline, CDR1 LGHNA and CDR2 YSLEER. V lost 4 bases and J 5 bases, leaving 11 bases between the germline ends. This CDR3 has 13 amino acids. The CDR3 region is CASSRGNSETQYF. The CDR3, as DNA: TGCGCCAGCAGCCGCGGGAATTCGGAGACCCAGTACTTC.

The V and J genes are TRBV5-1 and TRBJ1-2; D not resolved. V lost 0 bases and J lost 6, with 9 bases in between. The germline gives CDR1 SGHRS, CDR2 YFSETQ. The CDR3 length is 13 residues. CDR3 residues: CASSLGAVNGYTF. As DNA, the CDR3 is TGCGCCAGCAGCTTGGGGGCAGTTAATGGCTACACCTTC.

The chain combines TRBV28 with TRBJ1-1; D is undetermined. CDR1 is MDHEN and CDR2 is SYDVKM in the germline V gene. The CDR3 is 11 amino acids. The ends were cut back, 10 bases at V and 4 bases at J, with 10 bases in the middle. DNA of the CDR3: TGTGCCACAAGCGACATCACTGAAGCTTTCTTT. The encoded protein is CATSDITEAFF.

This clonotype was seen more than once but under ten times. The J gene is TRBJ2-2, the V gene TRBV5-1; D is undetermined. V was clipped by 0 bases and J by 2 bases, with 8 bases between them. This CDR3 comprises 15 residues. CDR1 is SGHRS and CDR2 is YFSETQ in the germline V gene. DNA for the CDR3: TGCGCCAGCAGCTTGGCCGTTGGAAACACCGGGGAGCTGTTTTTT. It specifies CASSLAVGNTGELFF.

The CDR3 here is CASSLSWPPDPEEQYV. The CDR3, as DNA: TGTGCCAGCAGCTTATCCTGGCCCCCAGATCCGGAGGAGCAGTACGTC. V and J are TRBV7-6 and TRBJ2-7, with D uncertain. The CDR3 contains 16 residues. Germline V gene data show CDR1 as SGHVS and CDR2 as FNYEAQ. V gave up 2 bases and J gave up 7 bases, with 21 bases separating them.

This clonotype appeared many times. This rearrangement joins TRBV20-1 to TRBJ1-2; TRBD1 agrees at 12 bases. The CDR3 totals 13 residues. V lost 6 bases to trimming and J lost 7 bases; unmatched junction nucleotides: 6. The V gene's germline CDR1 is DFQATT and CDR2 SNEGSKA (reference sequence). The CDR3 here is CSAPGQGAFGYTF. Written as DNA, the CDR3 is TGCAGTGCCCCGGGACAGGGGGCATTTGGCTACACCTTC.

The chain employs TRBV5-1 and TRBJ2-7, with D possibly TRBD2 on 6 matching bases. The CDR3 has 13 residues. The germline V and J ends were trimmed by 5 bases and 5 bases, with 14 bases remaining between them. Germline CDR1 SGHRS, CDR2 YFSETQ. Here the CDR3 DNA reads TGCGCCAGCAGAGCCGGGAGCCTCCACGAGCAGTACTTC. The encoded protein is CASRAGSLHEQYF.

V is TRBV12-3 or TRBV12-4 and J is TRBJ2-5; the match to TRBD1 covers 9 bases. V shed 3 bases and J 3 bases; nucleotides not matched to a gene: 5. The CDR3 spans 15 residues. CDR3 sequence: CASSFGDRAKETQYF. CDR3 DNA: TGTGCCAGCAGTTTCGGGGACAGGGCGAAAGAGACCCAGTACTTC.

The chain combines TRBV15 with TRBJ2-1, with 8 bases lining up with TRBD1. The CDR3 spans 16 residues. V was clipped by 2 bases and J by 0 bases; unmatched bases: 3. Looked up from germline, CDR1 is LNHNV and CDR2 is YYDKDF (reference sequence). CDR3 sequence reads: CATSRLDRVSYNEQFF. CDR3 sequence (DNA): TGTGCCACCAGCAGATTGGACAGGGTCTCCTACAATGAGCAGTTCTTC.

The chain couples TRBV29-1 to TRBJ1-1, with unresolved D. The CDR3 length is 13 residues. From germline, CDR1 is SQVTM and CDR2 ANQGSEA. V lost 5 bases and J 3 bases, leaving 13 bases between the germline ends. The CDR3 nucleotides are TGCAGCGTTCGTCCGGGGTCGGACACTGAAGCTTTCTTT. Translating gives CSVRPGSDTEAFF.

The chain has TRBV5-1 and TRBJ2-3, with 12 positions matching TRBD1. Germline V CDR1 and CDR2: SGHRS, YFSETQ. This CDR3 region has 15 residues. The V and J ends lost 3 bases and 4 bases, in that order; junction bases with no gene match: 3. This chain's CDR3 is CASSSGTGGSDTQYF. CDR3 nucleotide sequence: TGCGCCAGCAGCTCCGGGACAGGGGGCTCAGATACGCAGTATTTT. Based on the CDR3 plus reference TRBV5-1 and TRBJ2-3, the full variable domain is KAGVTQTPRYLIKTRGQQVTLSCSPISGHRSVSWYQQTPGQGLQFLFEYFSETQRNKGNFPGRFSGRQFSNSRSEMNVSTLELGDSALYLCASSSGTGGSDTQYFGPGTRLTVL.

The CDR3 loop is CASSEAWRGGPETQYF. The CDR3 DNA reads TGTGCCAGCAGTGAAGCTTGGCGGGGGGGCCCAGAGACCCAGTACTTC. J is TRBJ2-5 and V is TRBV2, with 9 positions matching TRBD2. Germline CDR1 is SNHLY and CDR2 is FYNNEI. This CDR3 is built from 16 residues. Germline trimming cut 0 bases from V and 4 bases from J; bases unmatched to any gene: 6.

This clonotype was observed a handful of times. The J gene is TRBJ2-3, the V gene TRBV12-3 or TRBV12-4, with D uncertain. Trimming took off 7 bases at V and 1 base at J, with 6 bases between the two ends. CDR3 size: 12 residues. The CDR3 reads CASNRGTDTQYF. CDR3 DNA: TGTGCCAGCAACCGCGGCACAGATACGCAGTATTTT.

The chain combines TRBV12-5 with TRBJ2-5; 9 bases are a match to TRBD2. V was clipped by 1 base and J by 5 bases; unmatched bases: 8. The germline V gene has CDR1 LGHNT and CDR2 FRNRAP. This CDR3 is built from 16 residues. CDR3 in amino acids: CASGLDLLAGGETQYF. Here the CDR3 DNA reads TGTGCTAGTGGTTTGGATCTCCTTGCGGGGGGGGAGACCCAGTACTTC. The full variable domain, in which reference TRBV12-5 and TRBJ2-5 provide the parts outside the CDR3, is DARVTQTPRHKVTEMGQEVTMRCQPILGHNTVFWYRQTMMQGLELLAYFRNRAPLDDSGMPKDRFSAEMPDATLATLKIQPSEPRDSAVYFCASGLDLLAGGETQYFGPGTRLLVL.

The chain has TRBV20-1 and TRBJ2-1; TRBD2 agrees at 7 bases. V lost 0 bases and J lost 5; bases outside the gene matches: 4. This CDR3 has 14 amino acids. The germline V gene has CDR1 DFQATT and CDR2 SNEGSKA (reference sequence). CDR3 nucleotide sequence: TGCAGTGCTAGAGATTTACGGGGGGACAATGAGCAGTTCTTC. It codes for CSARDLRGDNEQFF.

This clonotype was found a few times. The chain links TRBV6-5 to TRBJ2-7; 9 bases are shared with TRBD1. CDR3 length equals 14 residues. CDR1 is MNHEY and CDR2 is SVGAGI in the germline V gene. J was trimmed by 4 bases and V by 4 bases; bases with no gene match: 5. The CDR3 region has the DNA TGTGCCAGCAGTTTGACAGGGGGAGGGTACGAGCAGTACGTC. It translates to CASSLTGGGYEQYV.

There are a few counts of this clonotype. V gene TRBV11-2 combines with J gene TRBJ1-2; a weak D match, TRBD1 (5 bases). The CDR3 runs to 12 residues. Germline-derived CDR1 and CDR2 are SGHAT and FQNNGV. Trimming took 9 bases from V and 4 from J, leaving 12 bases between them. CDR3 DNA: TGTGCCAGTGGCTTTCAGGGCTATGGCTACACCTTC. Amino acids: CASGFQGYGYTF.

V is TRBV6-6 and J is TRBJ1-1; D not certain. Germline V lookup: CDR1 MNHNY, CDR2 SVGAGI (reference sequence). CDR3 length: 12 residues. V shed 0 bases and J shed 9 bases, with 8 bases lying between them. CDR3 in amino acids: CASSYSTNQAFF. The CDR3 DNA reads as TGTGCCAGCAGTTACTCAACTAATCAAGCTTTCTTT.